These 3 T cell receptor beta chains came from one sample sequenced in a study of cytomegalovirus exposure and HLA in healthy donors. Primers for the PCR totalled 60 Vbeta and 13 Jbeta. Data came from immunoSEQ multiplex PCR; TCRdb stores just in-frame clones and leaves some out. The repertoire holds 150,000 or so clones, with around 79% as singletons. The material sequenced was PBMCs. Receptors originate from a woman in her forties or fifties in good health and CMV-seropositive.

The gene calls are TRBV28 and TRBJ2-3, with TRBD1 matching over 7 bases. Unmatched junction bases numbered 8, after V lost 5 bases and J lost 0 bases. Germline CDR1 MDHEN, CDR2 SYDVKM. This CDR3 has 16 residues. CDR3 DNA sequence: TGTGCCAGCAGTGACCGCGACAGGGTGAGCACAGATACGCAGTATTTT. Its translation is CASSDRDRVSTDTQYF.

The CDR3 DNA follows: TGTGCCAGCAGCGAGGGGGAAGGAACCGGGGAGCTGTTTTTT. Translated: CASSEGEGTGELFF. The chain combines TRBV9 with TRBJ2-2; D is perhaps TRBD1 (6 bases). V was shortened by 3 bases and J by 5 bases, with 11 bases between the two germline ends. CDR3 size: 14 residues. In germline, CDR1 is SGDLS, CDR2 YYNGEE.

CDR3 loop: CASSLTISGANVLTF. CDR3 DNA: TGTGCCAGCAGCTTAACTATCTCTGGGGCCAACGTCCTGACTTTC. The rearrangement uses TRBV11-2 and TRBJ2-6; D unresolved. V lost 2 bases and J lost 0, with 5 bases in between. The CDR3 consists of 15 residues. Germline V gene lookup returns CDR1 SGHAT and CDR2 FQNNGV.